These 25 T cell receptor beta chains were all obtained from the same sample, sequenced in a study of beta chain features in type 1 diabetes. Every isolated RNA sample was fully reverse transcribed, so sequencing captured expressed TCRB transcripts. Sequencing was performed with immunoSEQ multiplex PCR; in TCRdb, only in-frame clones are kept and a portion is missing. The sample contains about 290,000 clones, approximately 8.1% of which appear only once. The material sequenced was central memory CD4+ T cells from blood. The receptors here all came from a woman younger than 35 in good health.

This clone was observed many times. Likely a read error: the CDR3 ends without its conserved phenylalanine or tryptophan. Because the CDR3's place on the DNA is in doubt, the DNA is left out and the CDR3 is given as listed by TCRdb. This chain joins TRBV28 and TRBJ1-6; the DNA was not used to check the table's D call, TRBD1. The CDR3 region is 10 residues in length, termini included. Germline V gene sequence: CDR1 MDHEN, CDR2 SYDVKM. The CDR3: CASSSRDSSV.

In this sample, this clone turned up once. The rearrangement uses TRBV11-2 and TRBJ2-5; no reliable D call. Germline V gives CDR1 SGHAT, CDR2 FQNNGV. The CDR3 covers 13 residues. Trimming removed 3 bases at V and 3 bases at J, with 8 bases between. The CDR3: CASSFRRKETQYF. DNA for the CDR3: TGTGCCAGCAGCTTTCGCAGAAAAGAGACCCAGTACTTC.

There are a few counts of this clone. The chain has TRBV19 and TRBJ2-5, with 10 nucleotides matching TRBD2. Germline CDR1 is LNHDA and CDR2 is SQIVND (reference sequence). The CDR3 loop spans 12 amino acids. J gave up 9 bases and V 5 bases, and 3 bases lay outside the gene matches. CDR3 amino acids: CASSQRGGAQYF. The CDR3 DNA sequence: TGTGCCAGTAGTCAGCGGGGGGGTGCCCAGTACTTC.

V and J are TRBV30 and TRBJ1-4; D is perhaps TRBD1 (5 bases). The CDR3 runs to 14 residues. The V gene's germline CDR1 is GTSNPN and CDR2 SVGIG (reference sequence). Trimming stripped 1 base from V and 6 bases from J, with 12 bases between. CDR3 nucleotide sequence: TGTGCCTGGAGTGAGGGGCCCGCGGATGAAAAACTGTTTTTT. Protein product: CAWSEGPADEKLFF.

This clone was found a few times. The chain couples TRBV7-2 to TRBJ2-1; D unclear. The CDR3 extends over 14 amino acids. Trimming took off 2 bases at V and 3 bases at J, with 8 bases between the two ends. CDR1 is SGHTA and CDR2 is FQGNSA in the germline V gene. DNA for the CDR3: TGTGCCAGCAGCTTACGGATGGACTACAATGAGCAGTTCTTC. Its translation is CASSLRMDYNEQFF.

The chain joins TRBV5-1 to TRBJ2-2; D is uncertain. The CDR3 consists of 15 residues. Trimming removed 1 base from V and 1 base from J, with 8 bases in between. Germline V gene sequence: CDR1 SGHRS, CDR2 YFSETQ. In DNA form, the CDR3 reads TGCGCCAGCAGCTTGAATCTGGGGAACACCGGGGAGCTGTTTTTT. Amino acids: CASSLNLGNTGELFF.

The genes are TRBV9 and TRBJ2-2; D might be TRBD1 (5 bases). Trimming shortened V by 0 bases and J by 4 bases, and 16 bases separated the two germline ends. The CDR3 contains 17 residues. The germline V gene has CDR1 SGDLS and CDR2 YYNGEE. The CDR3 DNA reads TGTGCCAGCAGCGTAGGGATTTCGACAGCCTCCACCGGGGAGCTGTTTTTT. Residues: CASSVGISTASTGELFF.

This clone showed up just a few times. The CDR3 DNA follows: TGTGCCAGCAGCCGGAGGGGGGCCGGCACAGATACGCAGTATTTT. This translates into CASSRRGAGTDTQYF. This sequence joins TRBV27 and TRBJ2-3; either TRBD1 or TRBD2 may supply D (6 bases each). The CDR3 is 15 amino acids. V was cut by 6 bases and J by 1 base, with 14 bases left in between. CDR1 and CDR2 (germline): MNHEY, SMNVEV (reference sequence).

The CDR3 protein is CASSFRFGTGELFF. DNA of the CDR3: TGTGCCAGCAGTTTCCGATTTGGGACCGGGGAGCTGTTTTTT. The chain employs TRBV27 and TRBJ2-2; no firm D call. The CDR3 length is 14 residues. Between the trimmed V and J ends, which lost 3 bases and 5 bases, there was a span of 10 bases. Germline V gives CDR1 MNHEY, CDR2 SMNVEV (reference sequence).

This chain links TRBV15 with TRBJ2-5, with D hard to call. Trimming pared 1 base from V and 0 bases from J, leaving 3 bases between. In germline, CDR1 is LNHNV, CDR2 YYDKDF (reference sequence). This CDR3 has 13 amino acids. CDR3 DNA: TGTGCCACCAGCAGAGTGTACCAAGAGACCCAGTACTTC. The encoded protein is CATSRVYQETQYF.

This clone was counted ten times or more. J is TRBJ2-7 and V is TRBV15; D gene uncertain. Trimming pared 0 bases from V and 1 base from J, leaving 10 bases between. Germline-derived CDR1 and CDR2 are LNHNV and YYDKDF (reference sequence). The CDR3 contains 15 residues. In nucleotides, the CDR3 is TGTGCCACCAGCAGAGAAAAGGGCATGTCCTACGAGCAGTACTTC. Its translation is CATSREKGMSYEQYF.

This chain joins TRBV5-6 and TRBJ1-1, with TRBD1 matching 8 bases. Germline values: CDR1 SGHDT, CDR2 YYEEEE. The trim removed 1 base at V and 8 bases at J, leaving 1 base unmatched. The CDR3 contains 12 residues. The CDR3 here is CASSLRTGEAFF. The CDR3 DNA reads TGTGCCAGCAGCTTGCGGACAGGGGAAGCTTTCTTT. The variable domain in full, with the rest retrieved from reference TRBV5-6 and TRBJ1-1, is DAGVTQSPTHLIKTRGQQVTLRCSPKSGHDTVSWYQQALGQGPQFIFQYYEEEERQRGNFPDRFSGHQFPNYSSELNVNALLLGDSALYLCASSLRTGEAFFGQGTRLTVV.

The chain uses TRBV9 and TRBJ1-1, with 11 bases identical to TRBD1. The CDR3 has 15 residues. Germline V CDR1 and CDR2: SGDLS, YYNGEE. V lost 4 bases and J lost 7; bases outside the gene matches: 9. CDR3 coding DNA: TGTGCCAGCAGCCCAACGTGGGACAGGGGGAGTGAAGCTTTCTTT. It yields the protein CASSPTWDRGSEAFF.

This clone was seen a handful of times. The V call is TRBV5-1, the J call TRBJ2-1; 7 nucleotides align to TRBD1. In germline, CDR1 is SGHRS, CDR2 YFSETQ. This CDR3 contains 14 residues. V lost 4 bases to trimming and J lost 3 bases; unmatched junction nucleotides: 4. CDR3 loop: CASSPGQNYNEQFF. CDR3 DNA: TGCGCCAGCAGCCCGGGACAGAACTACAATGAGCAGTTCTTC.

This chain links TRBV4-2 with TRBJ2-3; 14 bases map to TRBD2. The CDR3 sequence is 16 residues long. Germline V gene data show CDR1 as LGHNA and CDR2 as YNFKEQ. J gave up 6 bases and V 1 base, and 3 bases lay outside the gene matches. The CDR3 nucleotides read TGTGCCAGCAGCCAAGCGGGACTAGCGGGGGAGGATACGCAGTATTTT. As protein: CASSQAGLAGEDTQYF.

The chain has TRBV30 and TRBJ1-5, with TRBD1 matching over 9 bases. J was trimmed by 9 bases and V by 5 bases; bases with no gene match: 14. This CDR3 contains 15 residues. The germline V gene has CDR1 GTSNPN and CDR2 SVGIG (reference sequence). The CDR3 loop is CAWGEGQGGIWPQHF. The CDR3 coding sequence is TGTGCCTGGGGCGAGGGACAGGGCGGAATCTGGCCCCAGCATTTT.

The chain couples TRBV7-2 to TRBJ2-7; unclear D gene. V shed 4 bases and J shed 4 bases, with 5 bases lying between them. The CDR3 length is 11 residues. CDR1 and CDR2 (germline): SGHTA, FQGNSA. The CDR3 protein is CASSSHYEQYF. The CDR3 DNA reads TGTGCCAGCAGCTCTCATTACGAGCAGTACTTC.

The chain recombines TRBV5-8 with TRBJ2-1; D uncertain. CDR1 is SGHTS, CDR2 YDEGEE, per germline. Trimming stripped 2 bases from V and 3 bases from J, with 6 bases between. CDR3 length: 13 amino acids. The CDR3: CASSFGYYNEQFF. In DNA, the CDR3 is TGTGCCAGCAGCTTTGGGTACTACAATGAGCAGTTCTTC.

V is TRBV15 and J is TRBJ2-5, with 8 bases aligning to TRBD2. This CDR3 contains 12 residues. Losses at the gene ends were 4 bases for V and 11 bases for J; bases not matched to a gene: 6. The germline V gene encodes CDR1 LNHNV and CDR2 YYDKDF (reference sequence). CDR3 bases: TGTGCCACCAGCACCGGGACTAGAGAGCAGTACTTC. This translates into CATSTGTREQYF. The whole variable domain, filled in from reference TRBV15 and TRBJ2-5, reads DAMVIQNPRYQVTQFGKPVTLSCSQTLNHNVMYWYQQKSSQAPKLLFHYYDKDFNNEADTPDNFQSRRPNTSFCFLDIRSPGLGDTAMYLCATSTGTREQYFGPGTRLLVL.

CDR3 sequence reads: CASSSRHGAGELFF. The CDR3 nucleotides are TGTGCCAGCAGCTCCCGGCATGGGGCCGGGGAGCTGTTTTTT. The chain couples TRBV11-2 to TRBJ2-2; D call uncertain. In germline, CDR1 is SGHAT, CDR2 FQNNGV. The CDR3 loop spans 14 amino acids. The V end was cut by 4 bases, the J end by 6 bases, with 12 bases between.

Only a few counts were recorded for this clone. The rearrangement links TRBV30 to TRBJ2-3, with D perhaps matching TRBD1 (6 bases). Looked up from germline, CDR1 is GTSNPN and CDR2 is SVGIG (reference sequence). This CDR3 has 13 residues. The V end was cut by 2 bases, the J end by 8 bases, with 14 bases between. The CDR3 reads CAWSMGTSLTQYF. The CDR3 nucleotides are TGTGCCTGGAGTATGGGGACATCTCTTACGCAGTATTTT.

The chain is built from TRBV27 and TRBJ1-2; D is perhaps TRBD1 (5 bases). This CDR3 is 15 amino acids long. The ends were cut back, 5 bases at V and 4 bases at J, with 17 bases in the middle. Germline CDR1 and CDR2: MNHEY and SMNVEV (reference sequence). Here the CDR3 reads CASSPKTDSTYGYTF. The CDR3 nucleotides read TGTGCCAGCAGTCCCAAAACCGACAGCACCTATGGCTACACCTTC.

This clone was recorded a few times. J is TRBJ2-7 and V is TRBV6-6; D remains ambiguous. V was cut by 8 bases and J by 3 bases, with 11 bases left in between. Germline CDR1 is MNHNY and CDR2 is SVGAGI (reference sequence). The length of the CDR3 is 12 residues. The CDR3 nucleotides are TGTGCCAGCGGCAGGTCCAACTACGAGCAGTACTTC. It specifies CASGRSNYEQYF.

This clone has a handful of counts. J is TRBJ2-3 and V is TRBV5-4; possible D gene TRBD2, 6 bases. The V gene lost 1 base and the J gene lost 0 bases, with 9 bases spanning the gap. CDR3 length: 15 amino acids. Per germline, CDR1 SGHNT and CDR2 YYREEE (reference sequence). The CDR3 sequence: CASSLPGLSTDTQYF. The DNA of the CDR3 is TGTGCCAGCAGCTTGCCGGGACTCAGCACAGATACGCAGTATTTT.

J is TRBJ2-1 and V is TRBV2, with TRBD2 matching 10 bases. This CDR3 is 14 amino acids long. V lost 7 bases and J lost 2; bases outside the gene matches: 2. CDR1 and CDR2 (germline): SNHLY, FYNNEI. CDR3 sequence (DNA): TGTGCCAGCACGACTAGCGGGCCCTACAATGAGCAGTTCTTC. It yields the protein CASTTSGPYNEQFF.